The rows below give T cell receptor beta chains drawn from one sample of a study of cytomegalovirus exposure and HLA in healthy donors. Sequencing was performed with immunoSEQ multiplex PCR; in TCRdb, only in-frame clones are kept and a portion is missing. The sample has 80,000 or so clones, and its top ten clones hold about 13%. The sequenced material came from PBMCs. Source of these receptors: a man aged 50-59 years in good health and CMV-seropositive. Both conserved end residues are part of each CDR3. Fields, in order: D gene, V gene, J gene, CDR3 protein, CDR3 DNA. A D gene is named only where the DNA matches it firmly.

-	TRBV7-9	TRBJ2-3	CASSLSDTQYF	TGTGCCAGCAGCTTATCGGATACGCAGTATTTT
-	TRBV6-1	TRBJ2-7	CASSETLGYEQYF	TGTGCCAGCAGTGAAACCCTAGGATACGAGCAGTACTTC
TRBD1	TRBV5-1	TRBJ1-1	CASSLRDRLNTEAFF	TGCGCCAGCAGCTTGAGGGACAGACTAAACACTGAAGCTTTCTTT
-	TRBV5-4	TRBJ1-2	CASSYSGTHYGYTF	TGTGCCAGCAGCTATTCCGGGACACACTATGGCTACACCTTC
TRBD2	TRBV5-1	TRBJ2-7	CASSLARTSGAYEQYF	TGCGCCAGCAGCTTGGCCAGGACTAGCGGAGCCTACGAGCAGTACTTC
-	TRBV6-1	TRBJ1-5	CASIEGVYSNQPQHF	TGTGCCAGCATCGAGGGGGTTTATAGCAATCAGCCCCAGCATTTT
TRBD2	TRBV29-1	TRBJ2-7	CSVPPGLATALASYEQYF	TGCAGCGTCCCACCGGGACTAGCGACGGCCTTGGCCTCCTACGAGCAGTACTTC
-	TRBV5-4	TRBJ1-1	CASSLDRADTEAFF	TGTGCCAGCAGCTTGGACAGGGCGGACACTGAAGCTTTCTTT
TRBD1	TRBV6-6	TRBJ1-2	CASSYSIDRGLSYTF	TGTGCCAGCAGTTACTCGATCGACAGGGGCCTCAGCTACACCTTC
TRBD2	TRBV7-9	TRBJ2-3	CASSFGLAGPADTQYF	TGTGCCAGCAGCTTTGGACTAGCGGGACCAGCAGATACGCAGTATTTT
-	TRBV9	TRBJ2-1	CASSPGGGTVNEQFF	TGTGCCAGCAGCCCGGGGGGCGGGACGGTCAATGAGCAGTTCTTC
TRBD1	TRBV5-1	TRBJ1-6	CASSSGQGNSPLHF	TGCGCCAGCAGTTCGGGACAGGGCAATTCACCCCTCCACTTT
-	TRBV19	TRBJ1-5	CASSNGWQGDQPQHF	TGTGCCAGTAGTAACGGCTGGCAGGGTGATCAGCCCCAGCATTTT
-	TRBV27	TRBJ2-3	CASSISVTDTQYF	TGTGCCAGCAGCATTAGCGTCACAGATACGCAGTATTTT
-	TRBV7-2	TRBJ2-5	CASSSEAATYQETQYF	TGTGCCAGCAGCTCGGAGGCGGCGACGTACCAAGAGACCCAGTACTTC
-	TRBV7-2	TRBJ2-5	CASSFDSSGTQYF	TGTGCCAGCAGCTTTGATAGTAGTGGGACCCAGTACTTC
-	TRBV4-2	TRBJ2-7	CASSQGLGYEQYF	TGTGCCAGCAGCCAAGGCCTAGGCTACGAGCAGTACTTC
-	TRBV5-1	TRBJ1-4	CASTLGGRGEKLFF	TGCGCCAGCACCCTCGGGGGACGGGGTGAAAAACTGTTTTTT
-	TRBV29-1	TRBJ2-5	CSVPTEETQYF	TGCAGCGTCCCGACTGAAGAGACCCAGTACTTC
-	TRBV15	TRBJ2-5	CATSRNQGFLETQYF	TGTGCCACCAGCAGGAACCAGGGGTTTTTGGAGACCCAGTACTTC
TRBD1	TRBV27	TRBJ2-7	CASSPGTGSNEQYF	TGTGCCAGCAGTCCCGGGACAGGGTCGAACGAGCAGTACTTC
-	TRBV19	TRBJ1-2	CASSKTEGYGYTF	TGTGCCAGTAGTAAAACGGAGGGCTATGGCTACACCTTC
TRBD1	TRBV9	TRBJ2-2	CASSASGTANTGELFF	TGTGCCAGCAGCGCCTCCGGGACAGCGAACACCGGGGAGCTGTTTTTT
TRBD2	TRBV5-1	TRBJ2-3	CASSEAGDGSDTQYF	TGCGCCAGCAGTGAAGCGGGAGATGGCTCAGATACGCAGTATTTT
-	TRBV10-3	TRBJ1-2	CAIRPGGPYGYTF	TGTGCCATCAGGCCAGGTGGTCCCTATGGCTACACCTTC
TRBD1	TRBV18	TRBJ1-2	CASSPRDRGQNYGYTF	TGTGCCAGCTCACCACGGGACAGGGGCCAGAACTATGGCTACACCTTC
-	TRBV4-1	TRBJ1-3	CASSQEASSGNTIYF	TGCGCCAGCAGCCAAGAGGCCAGCTCTGGAAACACCATATATTTT
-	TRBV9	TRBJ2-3	CASSVVGGESTDTQYF	TGTGCCAGCAGCGTAGTCGGGGGAGAGAGCACAGATACGCAGTATTTT
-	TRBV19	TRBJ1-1	CASSTGRNTEAFF	TGTGCCAGTAGTACTGGCAGGAACACTGAAGCTTTCTTT
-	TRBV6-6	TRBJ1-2	CASSPGHTGGYTF	TGTGCCAGCAGTCCCGGGCATACAGGGGGCTACACCTTC
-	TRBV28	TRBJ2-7	CASSPGHTREQYF	TGTGCCAGCAGCCCTGGACATACCCGCGAGCAGTACTTC
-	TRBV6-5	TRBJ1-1	CASSYGTTEAFF	TGTGCCAGCAGTTACGGGACTACTGAAGCTTTCTTT
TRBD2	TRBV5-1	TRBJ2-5	CASSRRTSGGTQETQYF	TGCGCCAGCAGCCGTCGGACTAGCGGGGGGACCCAAGAGACCCAGTACTTC
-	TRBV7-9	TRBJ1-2	CASSPRTEGSWYTF	TGTGCCAGCAGTCCTAGGACAGAGGGGTCTTGGTACACCTTC
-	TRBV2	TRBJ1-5	CASSDAGRGGFNQPQHF	TGTGCCAGCAGTGATGCCGGACGAGGGGGATTCAATCAGCCCCAGCATTTT
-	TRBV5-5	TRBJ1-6	CASSLISWQQGPLHF	TGTGCCAGCAGCTTAATCTCCTGGCAGCAGGGACCCCTCCACTTT
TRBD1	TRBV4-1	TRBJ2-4	CASSQDTGRGGADF	TGCGCCAGCAGCCAAGATACGGGCCGAGGGGGCGCGGACTTC
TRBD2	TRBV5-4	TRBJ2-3	CASTNQPGLAGTDTQYF	TGTGCCAGCACCAACCAACCGGGACTAGCTGGGACAGATACGCAGTATTTT
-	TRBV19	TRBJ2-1	CASSVITGYNEQFF	TGTGCCAGTAGTGTTATAACGGGTTACAATGAGCAGTTCTTC
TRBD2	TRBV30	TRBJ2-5	CAWTIAGQETQYF	TGTGCCTGGACCATAGCGGGGCAAGAGACCCAGTACTTC
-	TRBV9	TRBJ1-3	CASSLASGNTIYF	TGTGCCAGCTCGTTAGCCTCTGGAAACACCATATATTTT
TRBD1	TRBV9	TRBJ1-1	CASNLQGAGTEAFF	TGTGCCAGCAACTTACAGGGGGCGGGCACTGAAGCTTTCTTT
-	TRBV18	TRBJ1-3	CASSLNPGTYGNTIYF	TGTGCCAGCTCCCTAAACCCAGGGACATATGGAAACACCATATATTTT
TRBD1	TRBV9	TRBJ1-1	CASSAGRGQGAGNTEAFF	TGTGCCAGCAGCGCGGGCCGGGGACAGGGGGCGGGGAACACTGAAGCTTTCTTT
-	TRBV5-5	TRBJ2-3	CASGVGASTDTQYF	TGTGCCAGCGGAGTGGGAGCTAGCACAGATACGCAGTATTTT
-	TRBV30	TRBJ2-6	CAWNRDTAGANVLTF	TGTGCCTGGAACAGGGATACCGCCGGGGCCAACGTCCTGACTTTC
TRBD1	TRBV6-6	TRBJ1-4	CASSYRQGLEKLFF	TGTGCCAGCAGTTATAGACAGGGTCTCGAAAAACTGTTTTTT
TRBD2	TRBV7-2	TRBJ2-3	CASSLVVGGGQYF	TGTGCCAGCAGCTTGGTGGTGGGCGGGGGGCAGTATTTT
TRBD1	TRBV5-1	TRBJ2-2	CASSQRTGSNGELFF	TGCGCCAGCAGCCAAAGGACAGGGTCGAACGGGGAGCTGTTTTTT
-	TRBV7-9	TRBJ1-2	CASSSPRNYGYTF	TGTGCCAGCAGCTCCCCCAGAAACTATGGCTACACCTTC
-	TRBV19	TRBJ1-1	CASILQTGNTEAFF	TGTGCCAGTATCCTGCAGACAGGGAACACTGAAGCTTTCTTT
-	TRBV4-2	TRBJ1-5	CASSQEAGNQPQHF	TGTGCCAGCAGCCAAGAAGCAGGGAATCAGCCCCAGCATTTT
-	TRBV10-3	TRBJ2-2	CALQMDRNREPYTGELFF	TGTGCCCTCCAAATGGACAGAAATCGCGAACCTTACACCGGGGAGCTGTTTTTT
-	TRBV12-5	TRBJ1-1	CASGLGRGSEAFF	TGTGCTAGTGGTTTGGGACGGGGAAGCGAGGCTTTCTTT